The clone carrying this T cell receptor beta chain was seen more than once but under ten times. Its antigen is as yet unknown. Sequenced with the Oncomine TCR Beta short-read assay was DNA taken from cultured CD4+ T cells. The genomic DNA was obtained from cultured CD4+ T cells by extraction with the QIAamp micro DNA kit. TCRdb re-called the PCR reads through MiXCR, storing one row per CDR3 protein. This table has about 16,000 distinct CDR3 sequences, over 45% appearing once. CDR3 size: 13 residues. Trimming removed 5 bases from V and 7 bases from J, with 14 bases in between. From germline, CDR1 is LNHDA and CDR2 SQIVND (reference sequence). These data come from a study of vaccination and CD4 T cells after COVID-19. Treatment meaning: approximately 10-day PBMC culture with coronavirus spike peptide pools or control peptides (ViraFEST assay). Negative-selection isolation of CD4+ T cells was performed after around eleven days of culture.

This chain joins TRBV19 and TRBJ1-2, with D possibly being TRBD1 (6 bases). The material was cultured CD4+ T cells from blood, obtained after SARS-CoV-2 vaccination. The sequence came from a human donor with COVID-19. CDR3 protein: CASSAGAGAGYTF. The CDR3 DNA reads as TGTGCCAGTAGTGCAGGGGCCGGGGCTGGCTACACCTTC.